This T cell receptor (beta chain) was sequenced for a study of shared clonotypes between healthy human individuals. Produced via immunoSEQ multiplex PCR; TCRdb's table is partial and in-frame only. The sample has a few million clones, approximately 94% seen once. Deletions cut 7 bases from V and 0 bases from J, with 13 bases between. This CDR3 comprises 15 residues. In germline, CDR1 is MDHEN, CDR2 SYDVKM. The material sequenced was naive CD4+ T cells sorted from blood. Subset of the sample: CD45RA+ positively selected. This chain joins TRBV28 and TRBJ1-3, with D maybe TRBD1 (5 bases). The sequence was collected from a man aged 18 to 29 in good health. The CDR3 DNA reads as TGTGCCAGCACCTTAGGGGATCTCTCTGGAAACACCATATATTTT. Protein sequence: CASTLGDLSGNTIYF.